This TCR beta chain was captured in a study of T cell repertoires in ileal Crohn's disease. The count of this clone is one. Libraries were prepared by immunoSEQ multiplex PCR; TCRdb keeps only in-frame clonotypes and omits some of them. This sample has some 5,100 clones, with around 82% found just once. Germline V gene sequence: CDR1 SGHTA, CDR2 FQGNSA. The CDR3 has 15 amino acids. V trimming: 5 bases; J trimming: 0 bases; junction bases outside the gene matches: 7. The TCR sequence derives from an adult with Crohn's disease. What was sequenced was ileal tissue. V and J are TRBV7-2 and TRBJ2-7; 7 bases line up with TRBD1. As DNA, the CDR3 is TGTGCCAGCAGCACGGGACAGCCCGGCTCCTACGAGCAGTACTTC. It yields the protein CASSTGQPGSYEQYF.